These T cell receptor beta chains were read from a single sample in a study of PD-1 blockade in classical Hodgkin lymphoma. Here immunoSEQ multiplex PCR was the method, and the copy in TCRdb shows in-frame clones only, minus some. This table holds around 19,000 clones, 73% found once. The sample here was peripheral blood mononuclear cells (PBMCs), taken before the second cycle of nivolumab. Receptors were obtained from a human donor with classical Hodgkin lymphoma. The CDR3 runs from the conserved cysteine through the conserved F or W. A D gene is named only where the DNA matches it firmly. Only part of the rows carry a size: once, few, many, or a class if the clone is expanded.

clone_size	v_call	d_call	j_call	cdr3_aa	cdr3_nt
.	TRBV7-8	.	TRBJ2-3	CASSLGALGDTQYF	TGTGCCAGCAGCTTAGGGGCCCTTGGAGATACGCAGTATTTT
.	TRBV7-6	TRBD2	TRBJ2-1	CASSPGLAGSYYNEQFF	TGTGCCAGCAGCCCGGGACTAGCGGGGTCTTACTACAATGAGCAGTTCTTC
.	TRBV5-6	TRBD1	TRBJ2-7	CASSIKTGTGGYEQYF	TGTGCCAGCAGCATAAAGACCGGGACAGGGGGCTACGAGCAGTACTTC
.	TRBV6-5	.	TRBJ1-2	CASSYGGANGYTF	TGTGCCAGCAGTTATGGGGGGGCTAATGGCTACACCTTC
.	TRBV19	.	TRBJ1-6	CASRQGRGDLHF	TGTGCCAGTAGACAAGGACGAGGGGACCTCCACTTT
.	TRBV2	TRBD2	TRBJ2-2	CASSEELAGVGIGELFF	TGTGCCAGCAGTGAGGAACTAGCGGGAGTTGGTATCGGGGAGCTGTTTTTT
.	TRBV6-5	TRBD1	TRBJ2-7	CASSYWTGQGSEQYF	TGTGCCAGCAGTTACTGGACGGGACAGGGGTCCGAGCAGTACTTC
.	TRBV28	.	TRBJ2-2	CASSFRRGTGELFF	TGTGCCAGCAGTTTTCGCAGGGGCACCGGGGAGCTGTTTTTT
.	TRBV5-1	TRBD2	TRBJ2-3	CASSWAWVGPSGSDTQYF	TGCGCCAGCAGCTGGGCCTGGGTCGGGCCTAGCGGGAGTGATACGCAGTATTTT
.	TRBV27	.	TRBJ2-2	CASSWGSGELFF	TGTGCCAGCAGTTGGGGGTCCGGGGAGCTGTTTTTT
few	TRBV6-6	.	TRBJ2-1	CASSYQPAGSEQFF	TGTGCCAGCAGTTACCAACCGGCGGGGAGCGAGCAGTTCTTC
.	TRBV25-1	.	TRBJ1-1	CASSFGGVNTEAFF	TGTGCCAGCAGTTTCGGCGGAGTGAACACTGAAGCTTTCTTT
.	TRBV28	.	TRBJ2-1	CASRGLNEQFF	TGTGCCAGCAGGGGGCTTAATGAGCAGTTCTTC
.	TRBV9	TRBD2	TRBJ2-5	CASSVAFGWTSGSFQETQYF	TGTGCCAGCAGCGTAGCTTTCGGATGGACTAGCGGGAGCTTCCAAGAGACCCAGTACTTC
.	TRBV14	TRBD2	TRBJ2-1	CASSQQLAGRKQFF	TGTGCCAGCAGCCAACAACTAGCGGGACGGAAGCAGTTCTTC
.	TRBV5-4	.	TRBJ1-2	CASSLESNYGYTF	TGTGCCAGCAGCTTGGAGAGCAACTATGGCTACACCTTC
few	TRBV6-1	TRBD1	TRBJ2-7	CASSEEDRATYEQYF	TGTGCCAGCAGTGAAGAGGACAGGGCGACGTACGAGCAGTACTTC
once	TRBV20-1	.	TRBJ2-5	CSAGMAETQYF	TGCAGTGCTGGGATGGCGGAGACCCAGTACTTC
.	TRBV5-6	.	TRBJ1-6	CASKQYNSPLHF	TGTGCCAGCAAGCAGTATAATTCACCCCTCCACTTT
.	TRBV15	.	TRBJ2-1	CATKIRDADNEQFF	TGTGCCACCAAGATCCGGGACGCTGACAATGAGCAGTTCTTC
once	TRBV5-1	.	TRBJ2-1	CASSLERSYNEQFF	TGCGCCAGCAGCTTGGAACGGAGTTACAATGAGCAGTTCTTC
.	TRBV2	.	TRBJ1-5	CASSGQADFQPQHF	TGTGCCAGCAGTGGACAGGCCGACTTTCAGCCCCAGCATTTT
.	TRBV7-2	.	TRBJ2-7	CASSFMKSEQYF	TGTGCCAGCAGCTTCATGAAGAGCGAGCAGTACTTC
.	TRBV7-9	TRBD1	TRBJ1-4	CASSSGQGEEKLFF	TGTGCCAGCAGCTCGGGACAGGGTGAAGAAAAACTGTTTTTT
.	TRBV19	.	TRBJ1-5	CASSRGQASNQPQHF	TGTGCCAGTAGCCGAGGACAAGCCAGCAATCAGCCCCAGCATTTT
once	TRBV27	.	TRBJ1-1	CASSLIGVDTEAFF	TGTGCCAGCAGTTTAATAGGGGTTGACACTGAAGCTTTCTTT
.	TRBV15	TRBD1	TRBJ1-3	CATSKAGTVSGNTIYF	TGTGCCACCAGCAAAGCCGGGACAGTCTCTGGAAACACCATATATTTT
few	TRBV2	.	TRBJ2-5	CASSDYRMGETQYF	TGTGCCAGCAGTGATTACCGAATGGGGGAGACCCAGTACTTC
.	TRBV10-1	.	TRBJ1-2	CASIAGNYGYTF	TGCGCCAGCATCGCAGGAAACTATGGCTACACCTTC
.	TRBV6-5	TRBD2	TRBJ2-1	CASSYQGLGSKFEQFF	TGTGCCAGCAGTTATCAGGGACTAGGTAGTAAGTTTGAGCAGTTCTTC
.	TRBV4-2	TRBD1	TRBJ2-1	CASSLAWDSSYNEQFF	TGTGCCAGCAGCCTCGCCTGGGACAGCTCCTACAATGAGCAGTTCTTC
.	TRBV11-1	.	TRBJ1-2	CASSLAFGNYGYTF	TGTGCCAGCAGCTTAGCGTTCGGTAACTATGGCTACACCTTC
.	TRBV11-2	.	TRBJ2-7	CASTWVDSSYEQYF	TGTGCCAGCACCTGGGTTGATTCCTCCTACGAGCAGTACTTC
.	TRBV13	TRBD2	TRBJ2-1	CASTRPSGRAGGEQFF	TGTGCCAGCACACGACCCAGCGGGAGGGCCGGGGGTGAGCAGTTCTTC
.	TRBV18	TRBD2	TRBJ2-7	CASSPPSRTSGPPVF	TGTGCCAGCTCACCACCATCGAGGACTAGCGGGCCCCCAGTATTC
.	TRBV5-6	TRBD2	TRBJ2-5	CASSTPGLAGYPETQYF	TGTGCCAGCAGCACACCGGGACTAGCGGGATACCCAGAGACCCAGTACTTC
.	TRBV5-1	TRBD2	TRBJ2-2	CASSYLAGETTGELFF	TGCGCCAGCAGCTACCTAGCGGGAGAAACCACCGGGGAGCTGTTTTTT
.	TRBV7-2	.	TRBJ1-1	CASSRGMNTEAFF	TGTGCCAGCAGTCGGGGTATGAACACTGAAGCTTTCTTT
.	TRBV19	TRBD2	TRBJ2-1	CASSTWASGNEQFF	TGTGCCAGTAGTACATGGGCTAGCGGGAATGAGCAGTTCTTC
.	TRBV6-5	.	TRBJ1-6	CASRGGGTGSPLHF	TGTGCCAGCAGGGGGGGCGGGACCGGCTCACCCCTCCACTTT
.	TRBV6-5	.	TRBJ2-1	CASSFGVPAYNEQFF	TGTGCCAGCAGTTTCGGGGTCCCAGCCTACAATGAGCAGTTCTTC
.	TRBV18	.	TRBJ2-1	CASSPLQGNEQFF	TGTGCCAGCTCACCTCTTCAGGGGAATGAGCAGTTCTTC
.	TRBV7-6	.	TRBJ2-2	CASSLLRGVPTGELFF	TGTGCCAGCAGCCTACTACGGGGCGTACCAACCGGGGAGCTGTTTTTT
.	TRBV25-1	TRBD2	TRBJ2-3	CASSDAGVLDTQYF	TGTGCCAGCAGTGATGCGGGAGTTTTAGATACGCAGTATTTT
once	TRBV28	TRBD2	TRBJ2-7	CASRPASSGARHEQYF	TGTGCCAGCAGGCCGGCATCTAGCGGAGCCCGGCACGAGCAGTACTTC
.	TRBV5-6	.	TRBJ2-7	CASRSTLTYEQYF	TGTGCCAGCAGGTCGACTCTTACCTACGAGCAGTACTTC
.	TRBV10-2	TRBD2	TRBJ2-2	CASTNMWTSGRAVGELFF	TGCGCCAGCACCAATATGTGGACTAGCGGGAGGGCCGTCGGGGAGCTGTTTTTT
few	TRBV6-6	TRBD2	TRBJ2-3	CASSRTSGRDTQYF	TGTGCCAGCAGCCGGACTAGCGGGAGAGATACGCAGTATTTT
.	TRBV2	TRBD2	TRBJ2-3	CASTGSSGVSTDTQYF	TGTGCCAGCACAGGGTCTAGCGGGGTGAGCACAGATACGCAGTATTTT
.	TRBV7-6	TRBD2	TRBJ2-1	CASSSLAGLYNEQFF	TGTGCCAGCAGCTCTCTAGCGGGGCTCTACAATGAGCAGTTCTTC
.	TRBV5-8	.	TRBJ2-7	CASSFGLGFEQYF	TGTGCCAGCAGCTTCGGCCTCGGGTTCGAGCAGTACTTC
.	TRBV7-2	.	TRBJ1-1	CASSFERTEAFF	TGTGCCAGCAGCTTCGAAAGGACTGAAGCTTTCTTT
.	TRBV2	.	TRBJ1-1	CASRHDLNTEAFF	TGTGCCAGCAGACACGATTTAAACACTGAAGCTTTCTTT
.	TRBV6-1	.	TRBJ2-1	CASRGRQANGDEQFF	TGTGCCAGCAGAGGTAGACAGGCCAACGGGGATGAGCAGTTCTTC
.	TRBV19	.	TRBJ1-2	CASSMTRGNYGYTF	TGTGCCAGTAGTATGACTCGGGGCAACTATGGCTACACCTTC